This passage covers 21 T cell receptor beta chains from one sample sequenced in a study of shared clonotypes between healthy human individuals. TCRdb's copy holds only in-frame clones and misses some; the assay was immunoSEQ multiplex PCR. The table has 1.4 million to 1.5 million clones, about 96% seen once. The sample comprised naive CD4+ T cells sorted from blood. Subset defined: CD45RA+ positively selected. The origin of the receptors is a man between 25 and 39 years old in good health.

The rearrangement joins TRBV5-1 to TRBJ2-7, with D possibly being TRBD2 (6 bases). V lost 4 bases and J 6 bases, leaving 14 bases between the germline ends. The CDR3 covers 13 residues. Germline V gives CDR1 SGHRS, CDR2 YFSETQ. The CDR3 spells CASSPGVGFEQYF. In nucleotides, the CDR3 is TGCGCCAGCAGCCCGGGGGTAGGCTTCGAGCAGTACTTC.

J is TRBJ1-1 and V is TRBV6-5, with 10 bases that match TRBD1. Germline V gene sequence: CDR1 MNHEY, CDR2 SVGAGI. The V and J ends lost 5 bases and 1 base, in that order; junction bases with no gene match: 1. CDR3 length: 14 residues. CDR3 residues: CASSGDRGNTEAFF. For the CDR3, the DNA is TGTGCCAGCAGTGGGGACAGGGGGAACACTGAAGCTTTCTTT.

This chain connects TRBV4-3 to TRBJ2-3; 10 positions match TRBD2. Germline CDR1 reads LGHNA; CDR2 reads YSLEER. J was trimmed by 4 bases and V by 0 bases; bases with no gene match: 7. This CDR3 is built from 17 residues. This CDR3 reads CASSQDASGGGPDTQYF. CDR3 DNA: TGCGCCAGCAGCCAAGATGCTAGCGGGGGAGGCCCAGATACGCAGTATTTT.

The V gene is TRBV9, the J gene TRBJ2-1; 9 bases map to TRBD2. The length of the CDR3 is 16 residues. The junction had 4 bases not matched to a gene; V was cut back by 0 bases and J by 3 bases. Germline values: CDR1 SGDLS, CDR2 YYNGEE. The CDR3 here is CASSVGGRAVYNEQFF. The CDR3 coding sequence is TGTGCCAGCAGCGTAGGCGGGAGGGCCGTCTACAATGAGCAGTTCTTC. The whole variable domain, filled in from reference TRBV9 and TRBJ2-1, reads DSGVTQTPKHLITATGQRVTLRCSPRSGDLSVYWYQQSLDQGLQFLIQYYNGEERAKGNILERFSAQQFPDLHSELNLSSLELGDSALYFCASSVGGRAVYNEQFFGPGTRLTVL.

The chain employs TRBV9 and TRBJ2-7; no clear D. Germline-derived CDR1 and CDR2 are SGDLS and YYNGEE. Trimming took 4 bases from V and 3 from J, leaving 8 bases between them. The length of the CDR3 is 12 residues. CDR3 amino acids: CASSINSYEQYF. The CDR3 nucleotides read TGTGCCAGCAGCATTAATAGCTACGAGCAGTACTTC. Together with reference TRBV9 and TRBJ2-7, the CDR3 gives the full variable domain: DSGVTQTPKHLITATGQRVTLRCSPRSGDLSVYWYQQSLDQGLQFLIQYYNGEERAKGNILERFSAQQFPDLHSELNLSSLELGDSALYFCASSINSYEQYFGPGTRLTVT.

The chain carries TRBV7-9 and TRBJ2-2; possibly TRBD2 for D (6 bases). V was pared by 3 bases and J by 4 bases, with 12 bases between. This CDR3 is 15 amino acids long. The germline V gene has CDR1 SEHNR and CDR2 FQNEAQ (reference sequence). The CDR3 coding sequence is TGTGCCAGCAGCTTGTGGGGAGCGGGCACCGGGGAGCTGTTTTTT. Encoded protein: CASSLWGAGTGELFF.

This chain joins TRBV7-9 and TRBJ2-7; 7 nucleotides line up with TRBD2. J lost 0 bases, V lost 2 bases, and 10 bases had no gene match. Germline CDR1 and CDR2: SEHNR and FQNEAQ (reference sequence). This CDR3 comprises 17 residues. CDR3 DNA sequence: TGTGCCAGCAGCTTACTCGGCGGGAGAGGGAACTCCTACGAGCAGTACTTC. Translated, it gives CASSLLGGRGNSYEQYF.

The rearrangement joins TRBV2 to TRBJ2-1, with D unresolved. Trimming removed 8 bases from V and 0 bases from J, with 8 bases in between. Germline lookup yields CDR1 SNHLY and CDR2 FYNNEI. The length of the CDR3 is 13 residues. CDR3 bases: TGTGCCAGCCGCGAGGTCTCCTACAATGAGCAGTTCTTC. It translates to CASREVSYNEQFF.

V is TRBV18 and J is TRBJ2-5; D perhaps matches TRBD1 (5 bases). The CDR3 runs to 14 residues. The V end lost 0 bases, the J end lost 6 bases, and 11 bases lay between the germline ends. Germline V gives CDR1 KGHSH, CDR2 LQKENI. The CDR3 DNA reads TGTGCCAGCTCACCACCTCTAGGGGATCAGACCCAGTACTTC. This encodes CASSPPLGDQTQYF.

V and J are TRBV12-5 and TRBJ2-7, with 11 bases matching TRBD1. The junction had 8 bases not matched to a gene; V was cut back by 4 bases and J by 0 bases. CDR3 size: 17 residues. The germline V gene has CDR1 LGHNT and CDR2 FRNRAP. CDR3 nucleotide sequence: TGTGCTAGTGGTTACTCAACCGGGACAGGGGGCTCCTACGAGCAGTACTTC. Residues: CASGYSTGTGGSYEQYF.

The rearrangement links TRBV19 to TRBJ2-5; D uncertain. Germline lookup yields CDR1 LNHDA and CDR2 SQIVND (reference sequence). V lost 1 base to trimming and J lost 5 bases, with 8 bases between them. The CDR3 spans 13 residues. The CDR3 region is CASSIVPGETQYF. The CDR3 DNA reads as TGTGCCAGTAGTATAGTACCTGGGGAGACCCAGTACTTC.

This chain connects TRBV25-1 to TRBJ1-4; perhaps TRBD1 as D (5 bases). This CDR3 contains 12 residues. Trimming removed 4 bases at V and 8 bases at J, with 8 bases between. CDR1 and CDR2 (germline): MGHDK, SYGVNS. This chain's CDR3 is CASSARTEKLFF. In DNA form, the CDR3 reads TGTGCCAGCAGTGCCAGGACAGAAAAACTGTTTTTT.

The V gene is TRBV7-2, the J gene TRBJ2-5; D is ambiguous. Germline values: CDR1 SGHTA, CDR2 FQGNSA. Trimming left V 1 base short and J 7 bases short, with 7 bases between. The CDR3 sequence is 12 residues long. The CDR3, as DNA: TGTGCCAGCAGCTTAGTCGTAGGGACCCAGTACTTC. This codes for CASSLVVGTQYF.

The V gene is TRBV19, the J gene TRBJ2-1; unclear D gene. From germline, CDR1 is LNHDA and CDR2 SQIVND (reference sequence). Trimming removed 5 bases at V and 8 bases at J, with 19 bases between. The CDR3 extends over 15 amino acids. In DNA form, the CDR3 reads TGTGCCAGTAGTTTGACACCCTTTAGATTCCATGAGCAGTTCTTC. This codes for CASSLTPFRFHEQFF. Looking up the rest from reference TRBV19 and TRBJ2-1 gives the full variable domain: DGGITQSPKYLFRKEGQNVTLSCEQNLNHDAMYWYRQDPGQGLRLIYYSQIVNDFQKGDIAEGYSVSREKKESFPLTVTSAQKNPTAFYLCASSLTPFRFHEQFFGPGTRLTVL.

V and J are TRBV7-3 and TRBJ2-2; D unresolved. V was trimmed by 5 bases and J by 5 bases, leaving 15 bases between them. Germline V gene sequence: CDR1 SGHTA, CDR2 FQGTGA. This CDR3 comprises 15 residues. CDR3 region: CASSVGDDGTGELFF. In DNA form, the CDR3 reads TGTGCCAGCAGCGTAGGCGATGACGGGACCGGGGAGCTGTTTTTT.

The chain carries TRBV6-1 and TRBJ1-5, with TRBD1 matching 8 bases. The CDR3 runs 15 residues. The germline gives CDR1 MNHNS, CDR2 SASEGT. Trimming cost V 6 bases and J 2 bases; bases outside gene matches: 6. DNA for the CDR3: TGTGCCAGCAGAGGAATGACAGGGGGCAATCAGCCCCAGCATTTT. Translating it yields CASRGMTGGNQPQHF.

This clone was seen a single time. The chain carries TRBV11-2 and TRBJ2-1; D remains unclear. V gave up 4 bases and J gave up 3 bases, with 16 bases separating them. Germline V gene sequence: CDR1 SGHAT, CDR2 FQNNGV. The CDR3 is 16 residues long. CDR3 protein: CASSSYHRLVYNEQFF. CDR3 in DNA: TGTGCCAGCAGCTCATACCACCGATTGGTCTACAATGAGCAGTTCTTC.

This clone appeared once. This chain uses TRBV28 with TRBJ2-2; 8 nucleotides agree with TRBD1. V was pared by 5 bases and J by 6 bases, with 8 bases of the junction left unmatched. Germline CDR1 is MDHEN and CDR2 is SYDVKM. The CDR3 is 15 amino acids. CDR3 sequence: CASSRGQGPPGELFF. The CDR3 DNA reads TGTGCCAGCAGTAGAGGACAGGGCCCACCCGGGGAGCTGTTTTTT.

V is TRBV7-9 and J is TRBJ1-5; tentatively, D is TRBD1 (5 bases). The germline V gene encodes CDR1 SEHNR and CDR2 FQNEAQ (reference sequence). The CDR3 extends over 14 amino acids. The V gene lost 1 base and the J gene lost 7 bases, with 11 bases spanning the gap. The CDR3 sequence: CASSLEQVGQPQHF. The CDR3 bases are TGTGCCAGCAGCTTAGAACAGGTCGGGCAGCCCCAGCATTTT. Complete variable domain (other parts from reference TRBV7-9 and TRBJ1-5): DTGVSQNPRHKITKRGQNVTFRCDPISEHNRLYWYRQTLGQGPEFLTYFQNEAQLEKSRLLSDRFSAERPKGSFSTLEIQRTEQGDSAMYLCASSLEQVGQPQHFGDGTRLSIL.

This clone appeared once. The chain employs TRBV29-1 and TRBJ1-4, with D possibly being TRBD1 (6 bases). The V gene's germline CDR1 is SQVTM and CDR2 ANQGSEA. V gave up 4 bases and J gave up 10 bases, with 13 bases separating them. The CDR3 runs to 12 residues. The CDR3 region has the DNA TGCAGCGTTGGCCAGGGGATGGGAAAACTGTTTTTT. Translating gives CSVGQGMGKLFF.

This CDR3 is CASSPGLLTDTQYF. In nucleotides, the CDR3 is TGTGCCAGCAGTCCGGGACTTCTCACAGATACGCAGTATTTT. J is TRBJ2-3 and V is TRBV25-1, with TRBD2 as a possible D gene (6 bases). The germline V and J ends were trimmed by 5 bases and 2 bases, with 11 bases remaining between them. The germline V gene has CDR1 MGHDK and CDR2 SYGVNS. The CDR3 is 14 residues long.